Described below is a single T cell receptor (beta chain) sequence and its context. The data originate from a study of blood T cell repertoires in COVID-19. At the level of the study: Italy, Spain and the United States were the sources of the convalescent and acute COVID-19 samples. PBMCs, B-cell-depleted T cells, or T cells provided the cDNA or gDNA that made up the material.

Authors' processing steps: For nucleated cells, counts were estimated from reference gene primer amplification. The repertoire was sequenced with immunoSEQ multiplex PCR; TCRdb's copy has only in-frame clones and lacks some. V, J and clone size are those of that table, while D and trimming were read from the DNA. The sample includes tens of thousands of clones, less than 85% of them seen just once. Trimming took 6 bases from V and 6 from J, leaving 14 bases between them. The length of the CDR3 is 13 residues. The chain uses TRBV12-3 or TRBV12-4 and TRBJ1-2; D not resolved. The sample taken for sequencing was peripheral blood. The source of this sequence is a human donor in a cohort sampled during active COVID-19. The CDR3 DNA reads TGTGCCAGCAGCCGGATTGTGGGAGATGGCTACACCTTC. It encodes CASSRIVGDGYTF.